Listed below are T cell receptor beta chains from one sample, sequenced in a study of blood T cell repertoires in COVID-19. Data came from immunoSEQ multiplex PCR; TCRdb stores just in-frame clones and leaves some out. The sample shows approximately 10,000 clones, roughly nine tenths of them seen only once. The sample comprised peripheral blood. Source of these receptors: an older woman with active COVID-19. The CDR3 runs from the conserved cysteine through the conserved F or W. Fields, in order: D gene, V gene, J gene, clone size, CDR3 DNA, CDR3 protein. A D gene is named only where the DNA matches it firmly. For some rows the clone size is stated as once, few or many, or as a class when expanded; others skip it.

>.|TRBV19|TRBJ2-2|.
TGTGCCAGCAGACTCGTCCCGAACACCGGGGAGCTGTTTTTT
CASRLVPNTGELFF
>TRBD2|TRBV29-1|TRBJ2-1|.
TGCAGTGGTAGCGGGAGCTACAATGAGCAGTTCTTC
CSGSGSYNEQFF
>TRBD2|TRBV7-9|TRBJ2-1|.
TGTGCCAGCAGCTCCTGGACTAGCGGGATAGGGTTCTTC
CASSSWTSGIGFF
>TRBD1|TRBV4-1|TRBJ1-5|.
TGCGCCAGCAGCCAAGAGGGGGGACAGAGCAATCAGCCCCAGCATTTT
CASSQEGGQSNQPQHF
>TRBD1|TRBV5-1|TRBJ1-4|few
TGCGCCAGCAGCCCGACAGGGACCAATATTAATGAAAAACTGTTTTTT
CASSPTGTNINEKLFF
>TRBD2|TRBV9|TRBJ2-7|.
TGTGCCAGCAGCGTAGGAGGTAGCGGGGGGTACGAGCAGTACTTC
CASSVGGSGGYEQYF
>.|TRBV2|TRBJ2-3|.
TGTGCCAGCTTAACAGGGCGGACAGATACGCAGTATTTT
CASLTGRTDTQYF
>.|TRBV6-6|TRBJ1-2|.
TGTGCCAGCAGTTACGTCTGGAGGGATGACTATGGCTACACCTTC
CASSYVWRDDYGYTF
>.|TRBV6-5|TRBJ1-6|.
TGTGCCAGCGGGGGGGCAGGGGAGACTTCACCCCTCCACTTT
CASGGAGETSPLHF
>.|TRBV20-1|TRBJ2-7|.
TGCAGTGCGCACAGGGTAGACGAGCAGTACTTC
CSAHRVDEQYF
>.|TRBV5-1|TRBJ2-2|few
TGCGCCAGCAGCTTGGAACAGGGTATCGGGGAGCTGTTTTTT
CASSLEQGIGELFF
>.|TRBV30|TRBJ1-5|.
TGTGCCTGGAGTCGTAGTTTCGATCAGCCCCAGCATTTT
CAWSRSFDQPQHF
>.|TRBV29-1|TRBJ1-2|.
TGCAGCGTTGTACTTGCCTCTTATGGCTACACCTTC
CSVVLASYGYTF
>TRBD1|TRBV7-6|TRBJ2-1|.
TGTGCCAGCAGCCAAGGACAGGGGTCGGCGAGGAATGAGCAGTTCTTC
CASSQGQGSARNEQFF
>TRBD2|TRBV5-5|TRBJ2-2|.
TGTGCCAGCAGTTCCGGGACTAGCGGGAGGACATCCGGGGAGCTGTTTTTT
CASSSGTSGRTSGELFF
>.|TRBV4-1|TRBJ2-3|.
TGCGCCAGCAGCAAAAGCGATCAATACAATACAGATACGCAGTATTTT
CASSKSDQYNTDTQYF
>.|TRBV4-2|TRBJ2-2|.
TGTGCCAGCAGCCAAGCGGGACTCCTAGGCACCGGGGAGCTGTTTTTT
CASSQAGLLGTGELFF
>TRBD1|TRBV4-1|TRBJ2-1|.
TGCGCCAGCAGCCAAGGTCAGGACAGGGCGTCCAATGAGCAGTTCTTC
CASSQGQDRASNEQFF
>TRBD1|TRBV3-1/TRBV3-2|TRBJ1-5|.
TGTGCCAGCAGTGTCGGGACAGACAATCAGCCCCAGCATTTT
CASSVGTDNQPQHF
>TRBD1|TRBV28|TRBJ2-1|once
TGTGCCAGCAGTTTACCCGTGGGACAGATGTTCAATGAGCAGTTCTTC
CASSLPVGQMFNEQFF
>.|TRBV9|TRBJ2-3|.
TGTGCCAGCAGCGTCCAGATTAGCACAGATACGCAGTATTTT
CASSVQISTDTQYF
>TRBD1|TRBV7-8|TRBJ1-4|.
TGTGCCAGCAGCTCTATGGGACAGCCTAATGAAAAACTGTTTTTT
CASSSMGQPNEKLFF
>.|TRBV12-3/TRBV12-4|TRBJ2-1|.
TGTGCCAGCAGCCGCAATGAGCAGTTCTTC
CASSRNEQFF
>.|TRBV7-8|TRBJ2-1|.
TGTGCCAGCAGCTTAAAAGCGGGCAAAGCCTACAATGAGCAGTTCTTC
CASSLKAGKAYNEQFF
>.|TRBV19|TRBJ1-5|once
TGTGCCAGGCCGTCTACAGTGGGCAGTCAGCCCCAGCATTTT
CARPSTVGSQPQHF
>.|TRBV3-1/TRBV3-2|TRBJ2-5|.
TGTGCCAGCAGCCAGAGGCGCCAGCAAGAGACCCAGTACTTC
CASSQRRQQETQYF
>.|TRBV6-2/TRBV6-3|TRBJ1-2|few
TGTGCCAGCAGTTACGACAGATCCTATGGCTACACCTTC
CASSYDRSYGYTF
>.|TRBV5-1|TRBJ1-4|.
TGCGCCAGCAGAATCGAGGGTTTGACTAATGAAAAACTGTTTTTT
CASRIEGLTNEKLFF
>TRBD2|TRBV19|TRBJ2-2|.
TGTGCCAGTAATCTAGCGGATGGAACCGGGGAGCTGTTTTTT
CASNLADGTGELFF
>TRBD2|TRBV20-1|TRBJ2-2|.
TGCAGTGCTAGTGGTCTAGCGGGGGCCTACTTAAACACCGGGGAGCTGTTTTTT
CSASGLAGAYLNTGELFF
>.|TRBV19|TRBJ2-1|.
TGTGCCAGTACCCCAGGGACTTCTCCCTACAATGAGCAGTTCTTC
CASTPGTSPYNEQFF
>.|TRBV3-1/TRBV3-2|TRBJ1-2|.
TGTGCCAGCAGCAGGAGGCGGGTATATGGCTACACCTTC
CASSRRRVYGYTF
>.|TRBV10-3|TRBJ2-6|.
TGTGCCGCCCAAGAGTCTTCTGGGGCCAACGTCCTGACTTTC
CAAQESSGANVLTF
>.|TRBV5-1|TRBJ1-3|.
TGCGCCAGCAGCTTGGGCCCGGGACTCGGGGACACCATATATTTT
CASSLGPGLGDTIYF
>TRBD2|TRBV7-9|TRBJ2-1|.
TGTGCCAGCAGCTTAGGCAGCGGGAGGAAGAATGAGCAGTTCTTC
CASSLGSGRKNEQFF
>.|TRBV5-5|TRBJ2-2|.
TGTGCCAGCACCGGGGACACCGGGGAGCTGTTTTTT
CASTGDTGELFF
>.|TRBV6-5|TRBJ2-7|.
TGTGCCAGCAGCCCCGAGGGCGGCTCCTACGAGCAGTACTTC
CASSPEGGSYEQYF
>.|TRBV19|TRBJ1-5|.
TGTGCCAGTAGTGGGCTATCTTATAGCAATCAGCCCCAGCATTTT
CASSGLSYSNQPQHF
>TRBD1|TRBV28|TRBJ1-2|.
TGTGCCAGCAGTCTAGGGGGACAGGCCTTCTATGGCTACACCTTC
CASSLGGQAFYGYTF
>.|TRBV11-2|TRBJ2-4|.
TGTGCCAGCAGCCCGGTAGAATTAGCCAAAAACATTCAGTACTTC
CASSPVELAKNIQYF
>TRBD1|TRBV5-1|TRBJ2-5|.
TGCGCCAGCAGCCTAGGGACAGGGAATTACCAAGAGACCCAGTACTTC
CASSLGTGNYQETQYF
>TRBD1|TRBV9|TRBJ1-1|.
TGTGCCAGCAGCGTAACCCCAGGGGGCTCAAACACTGAAGCTTTCTTT
CASSVTPGGSNTEAFF
>.|TRBV6-5|TRBJ2-7|once
TGTGCCAGCAGTTATTTTTCAGGGGCCTACGAGCAGTACTTC
CASSYFSGAYEQYF
>TRBD1|TRBV5-1|TRBJ1-3|.
TGCGCCAGCAGCTTGGCCGGACAGGGGGAAGGCTCTGGAAACACCATATATTTT
CASSLAGQGEGSGNTIYF
>TRBD1|TRBV11-2|TRBJ1-3|few
TGTGCCAGCAGTGGGACAGGAGGAAACACCATATATTTT
CASSGTGGNTIYF